This TCR beta chain was captured in a study of T cells after yellow fever vaccination. Overall study findings and caveats: Contamination by abundant bulk-population clonotypes could be present in FACS-sorted repertoires. Most primary-vaccination clones recurred post-booster (around 97% CD4, 85% to 90% CD8). A small proportion of clonotypes was detected in both the CD4 and CD8 compartments.

5'RACE template switching generated TCR cDNA, adding a universal primer site and UMIs. One entry per CDR3 protein, called by TCRdb with MiXCR from the 5' RACE reads. This sample has roughly 170,000 distinct CDR3 sequences, with approximately 6.2% found just once. Remarks on this clonotype: The antigen remains unidentified. At one boundary the junction diverges from the germline segment, which might be a read error.

The germline gives CDR1 DFQATT, CDR2 SNEGSKA (reference sequence). This CDR3 is 17 amino acids long. The source is a man younger than 35 who received the YFV17D yellow fever vaccine. The specimen was CD4+ T cells sorted from PBMCs, collected on the day of the first yellow fever vaccination. This chain joins TRBV20-1 and TRBJ1-1; D is ambiguous. CDR3 nucleotides: TGCTGTGCTAGAGTCACCTCGGCAGTGGCCCTGCGGACTGAAGCTTTCTTT. It translates to CCARVTSAVALRTEAFF.